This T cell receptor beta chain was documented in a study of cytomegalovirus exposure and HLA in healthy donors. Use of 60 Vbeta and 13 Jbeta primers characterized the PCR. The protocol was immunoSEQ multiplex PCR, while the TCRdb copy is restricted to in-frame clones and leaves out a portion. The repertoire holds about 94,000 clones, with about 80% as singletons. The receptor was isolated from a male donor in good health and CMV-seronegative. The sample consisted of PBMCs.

CDR3 residues: CASGLETGASVYGYTF. CDR3 DNA: TGTGCTAGTGGTTTGGAGACAGGGGCCTCCGTCTATGGCTACACCTTC. The chain links TRBV12-5 to TRBJ1-2, with 8 positions matching TRBD1. CDR3 length: 16 residues. Germline V CDR1 and CDR2: LGHNT, FRNRAP. J gave up 4 bases and V 1 base, and 8 bases lay outside the gene matches.